Here is one TCR beta chain with its context. The antigen this receptor binds is unknown. No base-level quality is on record; no much larger clone is a single base apart. Collaborating institutions collected whole blood in K2EDTA tubes following their own protocols. For TCRbeta analysis, collaborators shipped samples as frozen whole blood, isolated PBMCs, or DNA extracted from either of those sample types. TCRbeta CDR3 regions were amplified from genomic DNA by means of the immunoSEQ Assay, a bias-controlled multiplex PCR. The authors processed their data as follows. Nucleated cell counts per sample were estimated from amplification of reference gene primers within the assay. To quantify the absolute abundance of each unique TCRbeta CDR3 rearrangement, sequence reads were collapsed and filtered. Productive Simpson clonality was computed per sample as the square root of Simpson's diversity index over productive rearrangements. TCRdb's version of the immuneACCESS table is confined to in-frame rearrangements and falls short of the full clone set. An unresolved V gene accounts for under half of the shortfall where checked; the remainder is of unknown origin. The V and J calls and clone size are taken from that table; D and trimming were inferred from the DNA. The sample data list about 380,000 clones, and around 84% of these were observed just once. The ten largest clones capture 3% to 4% of the sample.

The CDR3 goes from the cysteine to the phenylalanine over 15 residues. CDR3 DNA is the only sequence kept; it has 45 bases, read in frame from the first base. CDR1 and CDR2 are read off the germline V gene as SNHLY and FYNNEI. Trimmed from V: 5 bases; trimmed from J: 7 bases; junction bases lacking a gene match: 9. This sample is part of a study of blood T cell repertoires in COVID-19 (TCRdb year 2020). Looking at the study overall: Samples covering the acute and convalescent phases of COVID-19 were provided by collaborators in the United States, Italy and Spain. The prospective study material was composed of cDNA or gDNA derived from T cells, B-cell-depleted T cells, or PBMCs. The samples were drawn from the first 160 participants of the ongoing ImmuneRACE study and from over 950 subjects provided by 6 global collaborators. The repertoires were made available in a free public database intended to serve as a resource for research on the immune response to SARS-CoV-2. A de-identified subject ID, COVID-19 status, age in years and sex were almost always included in the sample metadata. Subjects who had been exposed to COVID-19, were actively infected with it, or had recovered from it provided the deeply sampled blood TCRbeta repertoires that made up the dataset. HLA class I and class II types, where available, came from metadata supplied by the sample provider rather than from assay-based typing. What the research found in general, with its limitations: The amount of clinical and demographic metadata varied by source and participant and was provided uncurated.

This clonotype was sampled from a woman aged 18-30 years with acute or convalescent COVID-19. This chain joins TRBV2 to TRBJ2-5, and 11 junctional nucleotides match TRBD2. Specimen: peripheral blood. The nucleotides read TGTGCCAGCAGTTATAGCGGGGGGGCTGGGGCGACCCAGTACTTC. The translation is CASSYSGGAGATQYF.